This T cell receptor (beta chain) was captured in a study of blood T cell repertoires in COVID-19. Study as a whole: Whether acute or convalescent, the COVID-19 samples came from the United States, Italy and Spain. PBMCs, B-cell-depleted T cells, or T cells provided the cDNA or gDNA that made up the material.

Germline V lookup: CDR1 SGHTA, CDR2 FQGNSA. The CDR3 loop spans 15 amino acids. The J segment lost 2 bases and the V segment lost 3 bases, leaving 3 bases of the junction unmatched. In the original workflow: Amplification of reference gene primers provided the estimated nucleated cell counts. Method: immunoSEQ multiplex PCR; TCRdb's copy keeps in-frame clones and lacks some. The D gene and trimming were derived from the DNA, and the V and J assignments and clone size from that table. The table records roughly 200,000 clones, approximately 85% of them present only once. This clonotype was sampled from a human donor with active or convalescent COVID-19. The donor label of this sample is uncertain. This chain links TRBV7-2 with TRBJ2-5; 10 nucleotides align to TRBD1. The sequenced sample consisted of peripheral blood. CDR3 sequence (DNA): TGTGCCAGCAGCTTCGGACAGGGGGTACAAGAGACCCAGTACTTC. Residues: CASSFGQGVQETQYF.